Each of the 19 T cell receptor beta chains below was sequenced from the same sample in a study of post-analysis software for immune sequencing data. Notes on the study in general: Controls showed lower frequencies than patients for roughly five TRBV segments, and TRBV5-6, TRBV5-1 and TRBV20-1 were among these.

Their recognized antigens are unknown. Researchers reported that TCR beta cDNA libraries carried unique molecular identifiers. MiXCR, run by TCRdb on the PCR reads, gives a single entry per CDR3 protein. The table shows 700,000 to 800,000 distinct CDR3 sequences, with roughly 29% occurring only once. The sample consisted of blood. These receptors all come from a girl aged 5-17 years with multiple sclerosis.

The chain employs TRBV29-1 and TRBJ2-3; no reliable D call. This CDR3 region has 13 residues. From germline, CDR1 is SQVTM and CDR2 ANQGSEA. V shed 4 bases and J shed 12 bases, with 20 bases lying between them. CDR3 sequence: CSVGLRTSETQYF. The CDR3 DNA reads TGCAGCGTTGGATTACGGACGTCGGAGACCCAGTATTTT.

The chain is built from TRBV5-1 and TRBJ2-3, with D tentatively TRBD2 (5 bases). V was trimmed by 7 bases and J by 4 bases, leaving 22 bases between them. Germline loops: CDR1 SGHRS, CDR2 YFSETQ. The length of the CDR3 is 16 residues. In nucleotides, the CDR3 is TGCGCCAGCGGCCCCGGCGCGAGGGAGAGGGCAGATACGCAGTATTTT. As protein: CASGPGARERADTQYF. Complete variable domain (other parts from reference TRBV5-1 and TRBJ2-3): KAGVTQTPRYLIKTRGQQVTLSCSPISGHRSVSWYQQTPGQGLQFLFEYFSETQRNKGNFPGRFSGRQFSNSRSEMNVSTLELGDSALYLCASGPGARERADTQYFGPGTRLTVL.

This clonotype was counted a few times. The chain uses TRBV29-1 and TRBJ2-1; D remains unclear. The CDR3 sequence is 13 residues long. Trimming removed 1 base from V and 4 bases from J, with 8 bases in between. Germline V gene data show CDR1 as SQVTM and CDR2 as ANQGSEA. DNA of the CDR3: TGCAGCGTTGAAGGGAACGGATACAATGAGCAGTTCTTC. Encoded protein: CSVEGNGYNEQFF.

The chain carries TRBV6-4 and TRBJ2-7, with 13 bases aligning to TRBD2. This CDR3 region has 13 residues. Per the germline V gene, CDR1 is MRHNA and CDR2 is SNTAGT. The trim removed 8 bases at V and 5 bases at J, leaving 3 bases unmatched. The CDR3: CASGLAGVDEQYF. The CDR3, as DNA: TGTGCCAGCGGACTAGCGGGAGTCGACGAGCAGTACTTC.

The chain uses TRBV6-5 and TRBJ1-6; TRBD1 matches 9 bases. CDR1 and CDR2 from the germline V gene are MNHEY and SVGAGI. The V segment lost 6 bases and the J segment 8 bases; nucleotides outside the gene matches: 8. There are 15 residues in the CDR3. CDR3 sequence (DNA): TGTGCCAGCAGACCGGACAGGGGTCTTTATTCACCCCTCCACTTT. Its protein is CASRPDRGLYSPLHF.

This clonotype appeared a few times. The chain combines TRBV10-3 with TRBJ2-7, with D maybe TRBD1 (6 bases). CDR1 and CDR2 (germline): ENHRY, SYGVKD. The CDR3 has 15 residues. V dropped 4 bases and J dropped 4 bases, with 17 bases sitting between them. The CDR3: CAISAPGQGWYEQYF. CDR3 bases: TGTGCCATCAGTGCGCCCGGGCAGGGGTGGTACGAGCAGTACTTC.

The chain uses TRBV28 and TRBJ2-3; 10 bases match TRBD2. Germline V CDR1 and CDR2: MDHEN, SYDVKM. Trimming cost V 6 bases and J 0 bases; bases outside gene matches: 9. The CDR3 covers 17 residues. The CDR3 DNA sequence: TGTGCCAGCAGCCCCTGGACTAGCGGATCTAGCACAGATACGCAGTATTTT. It is translated as CASSPWTSGSSTDTQYF.

This clonotype was seen a few times. V usage is TRBV4-1 and J usage is TRBJ1-6; a weak D match, TRBD1 (5 bases). Deletions cut 1 base from V and 8 bases from J, with 12 bases between. The germline V gene encodes CDR1 MGHRA and CDR2 YSYEKL. The CDR3 runs to 15 residues. The CDR3 loop reads CASSQVAGSDSPLHF. The DNA for the CDR3 is TGCGCCAGCAGCCAAGTTGCAGGGTCAGATTCACCCCTCCACTTT.

This clonotype was observed a few times. The chain has TRBV15 and TRBJ2-1; 8 bases line up with TRBD1. Germline loops: CDR1 LNHNV, CDR2 YYDKDF (reference sequence). With 3 bases clipped from V and 4 bases from J, the junction kept 2 bases outside the gene matches. The CDR3 covers 14 residues. The CDR3 spells CATSRDRVYNEQFF. The CDR3 DNA follows: TGTGCCACCAGCAGGGACAGGGTTTACAATGAGCAGTTCTTC.

V and J are TRBV10-3 and TRBJ2-7, with 10 bases fitting TRBD1. Germline values: CDR1 ENHRY, CDR2 SYGVKD. The junction had 14 bases not matched to a gene; V was cut back by 6 bases and J by 3 bases. The length of the CDR3 is 17 residues. CDR3 nucleotides: TGTGCCATCAGACCGGGACAGGGGAGTTCGGTTGTCTACGAGCAGTACTTC. Protein product: CAIRPGQGSSVVYEQYF.

J is TRBJ1-6 and V is TRBV6-6, with D uncertain. Germline V CDR1 and CDR2: MNHNY, SVGAGI (reference sequence). V was cut by 5 bases and J by 8 bases, with 4 bases left in between. The CDR3 loop spans 11 amino acids. In DNA, the CDR3 is TGTGCCAGCAGTCCCGATTCACCCCTCCACTTT. Protein product: CASSPDSPLHF.

The J gene is TRBJ1-1, the V gene TRBV27, with TRBD1 matching 8 bases. The CDR3 is 14 amino acids. J lost 0 bases, V lost 7 bases, and 4 bases had no gene match. Germline CDR1 is MNHEY and CDR2 is SMNVEV (reference sequence). In DNA, the CDR3 is TGTGCCAGCACGCAGGGGGCCATGAACACTGAAGCTTTCTTT. It is translated as CASTQGAMNTEAFF.

On this clonotype: The junction departs from the called germline gene at one end, perhaps through a read error. The rearrangement uses TRBV4-3 and TRBJ2-7, with D perhaps TRBD1 (5 bases). This CDR3 has 14 amino acids. The V gene's germline CDR1 is LGHNA and CDR2 YSLEER. The CDR3 sequence is CASNQGRQGYEQYF. The CDR3 DNA sequence: TGCGCCAGCAACCAAGGTCGGCAGGGCTACGAGCAGTACTTC.

This clonotype was found a few times. The chain employs TRBV19 and TRBJ1-1, with TRBD1 as a possible D gene (5 bases). V was pared by 8 bases and J by 1 base, with 11 bases between. Germline V gene lookup returns CDR1 LNHDA and CDR2 SQIVND (reference sequence). The CDR3 has 13 amino acids. The chain's CDR3 is CASRWGRNTEAFF. DNA of the CDR3: TGTGCCAGTCGCTGGGGACGGAACACTGAAGCTTTCTTT.

The V and J genes are TRBV6-2 or TRBV6-3 and TRBJ2-1; D remains unclear. There are 11 residues in the CDR3. Trimming removed 7 bases at V and 8 bases at J, with 9 bases between. Germline V gene sequence: CDR1 MNHEY, CDR2 SVGEGT. The CDR3 is CASMDTDEQFF. The CDR3 DNA reads as TGTGCCAGCATGGATACCGATGAGCAGTTCTTC.

This clonotype occurred a few times. This chain links TRBV20-1 with TRBJ1-5; 7 nucleotides agree with TRBD1. Germline values: CDR1 DFQATT, CDR2 SNEGSKA (reference sequence). CDR3 length: 16 amino acids. V was pared by 2 bases and J by 4 bases, with 11 bases of the junction left unmatched. The CDR3 DNA sequence: TGCAGTGCTAGACTCCAGGGGGGGGCGGCAAATCAGCCCCAGCATTTT. Translation: CSARLQGGAANQPQHF.

This chain connects TRBV6-1 to TRBJ1-1, with D uncertain. CDR3 size: 13 residues. Trimming shortened V by 4 bases and J by 5 bases, and 11 bases separated the two germline ends. The V gene's germline CDR1 is MNHNS and CDR2 SASEGT. Written as DNA, the CDR3 is TGTGCCAGCAGTGCCCCGAGAACAACTGAAGCTTTCTTT. This encodes CASSAPRTTEAFF.

This clonotype was seen ten or more times. This sequence joins TRBV10-1 and TRBJ2-1; D is tentatively TRBD1 or TRBD2 (5 bases each). Germline CDR1 and CDR2: WNHNN and SYGVQD (reference sequence). V was pared by 4 bases and J by 6 bases, with 10 bases between. The CDR3 is 13 amino acids. The CDR3 nucleotides are TGCGCCAGCAGTGGATCAGGGACCAATGAGCAGTTCTTC. Amino acid sequence: CASSGSGTNEQFF.

This clonotype occurred a few times. The CDR3 loop reads CSAILRGMSRNQPQHF. The CDR3 DNA sequence: TGCAGTGCCATACTCAGGGGGATGTCGCGCAATCAGCCCCAGCATTTT. This sequence joins TRBV20-1 and TRBJ1-5, with 7 nucleotides matching TRBD1. The V segment lost 6 bases and the J segment 2 bases; nucleotides outside the gene matches: 13. The CDR3 extends over 16 amino acids. CDR1 and CDR2 from the germline V gene are DFQATT and SNEGSKA (reference sequence).